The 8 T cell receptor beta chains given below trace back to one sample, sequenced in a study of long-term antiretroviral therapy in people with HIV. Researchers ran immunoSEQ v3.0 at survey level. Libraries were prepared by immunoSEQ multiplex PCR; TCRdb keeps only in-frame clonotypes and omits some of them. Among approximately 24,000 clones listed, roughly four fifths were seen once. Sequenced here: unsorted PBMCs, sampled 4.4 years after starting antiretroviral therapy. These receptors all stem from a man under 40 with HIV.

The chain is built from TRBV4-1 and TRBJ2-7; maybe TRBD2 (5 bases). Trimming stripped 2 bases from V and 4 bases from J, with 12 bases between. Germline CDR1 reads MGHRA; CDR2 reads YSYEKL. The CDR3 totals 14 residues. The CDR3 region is CASSQTSSGYEQYF. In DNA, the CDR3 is TGCGCCAGCAGCCAAACGTCCTCGGGGTACGAGCAGTACTTC.

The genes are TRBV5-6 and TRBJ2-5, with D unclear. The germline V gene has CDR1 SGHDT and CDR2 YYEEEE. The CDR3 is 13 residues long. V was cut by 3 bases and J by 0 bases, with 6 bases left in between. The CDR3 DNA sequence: TGTGCCAGCAGCTGGACCAACCAAGAGACCCAGTACTTC. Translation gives CASSWTNQETQYF.

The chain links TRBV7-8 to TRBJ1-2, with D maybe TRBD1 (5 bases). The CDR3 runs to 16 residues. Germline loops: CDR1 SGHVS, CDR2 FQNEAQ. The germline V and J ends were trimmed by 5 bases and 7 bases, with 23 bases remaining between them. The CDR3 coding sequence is TGTGCCAGCAGCCGACGCCGGGTGGGGGAGGTAACTGGCTACACCTTC. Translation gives CASSRRRVGEVTGYTF.

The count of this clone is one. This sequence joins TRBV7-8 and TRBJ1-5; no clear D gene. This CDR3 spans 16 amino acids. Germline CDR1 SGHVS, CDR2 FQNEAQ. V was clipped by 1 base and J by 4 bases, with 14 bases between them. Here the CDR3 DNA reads TGTGCCAGCAGCTTAGTGGACGCTTCGGCGAATCAGCCCCAGCATTTT. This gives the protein CASSLVDASANQPQHF.

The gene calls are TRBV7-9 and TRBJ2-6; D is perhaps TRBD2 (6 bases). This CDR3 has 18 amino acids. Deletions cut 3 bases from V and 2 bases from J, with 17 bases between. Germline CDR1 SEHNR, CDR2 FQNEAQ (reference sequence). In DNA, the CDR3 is TGTGCCAGCAGCTTGAGGGCCGGGACTCAGGCTGGGGCCAACGTCCTGACTTTC. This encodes CASSLRAGTQAGANVLTF.

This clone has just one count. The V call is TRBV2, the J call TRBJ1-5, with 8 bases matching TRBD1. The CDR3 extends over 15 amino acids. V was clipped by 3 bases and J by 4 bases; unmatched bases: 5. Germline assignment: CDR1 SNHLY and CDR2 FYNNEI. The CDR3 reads CASSEWTGLNQPQHF. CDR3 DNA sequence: TGTGCCAGCAGTGAGTGGACAGGGCTTAATCAGCCCCAGCATTTT.

CDR3 region: CASSFYPPYTGHISYEQYF. In DNA, the CDR3 is TGCGCCAGCAGCTTTTATCCACCTTACACGGGACACATATCCTACGAGCAGTACTTC. This rearrangement joins TRBV5-1 to TRBJ2-7, with D possibly TRBD1 on 6 matching bases. The CDR3 spans 19 residues. V was trimmed by 2 bases and J by 1 base, leaving 25 bases between them. The germline V gene has CDR1 SGHRS and CDR2 YFSETQ. The full variable domain, with the rest looked up from reference TRBV5-1 and TRBJ2-7, is KAGVTQTPRYLIKTRGQQVTLSCSPISGHRSVSWYQQTPGQGLQFLFEYFSETQRNKGNFPGRFSGRQFSNSRSEMNVSTLELGDSALYLCASSFYPPYTGHISYEQYFGPGTRLTVT.

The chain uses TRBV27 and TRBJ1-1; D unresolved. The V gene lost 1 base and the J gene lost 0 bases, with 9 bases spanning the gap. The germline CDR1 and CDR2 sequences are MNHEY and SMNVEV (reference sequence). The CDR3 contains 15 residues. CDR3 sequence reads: CASSLLGALNTEAFF. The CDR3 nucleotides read TGTGCCAGCAGTTTATTAGGAGCATTGAACACTGAAGCTTTCTTT.